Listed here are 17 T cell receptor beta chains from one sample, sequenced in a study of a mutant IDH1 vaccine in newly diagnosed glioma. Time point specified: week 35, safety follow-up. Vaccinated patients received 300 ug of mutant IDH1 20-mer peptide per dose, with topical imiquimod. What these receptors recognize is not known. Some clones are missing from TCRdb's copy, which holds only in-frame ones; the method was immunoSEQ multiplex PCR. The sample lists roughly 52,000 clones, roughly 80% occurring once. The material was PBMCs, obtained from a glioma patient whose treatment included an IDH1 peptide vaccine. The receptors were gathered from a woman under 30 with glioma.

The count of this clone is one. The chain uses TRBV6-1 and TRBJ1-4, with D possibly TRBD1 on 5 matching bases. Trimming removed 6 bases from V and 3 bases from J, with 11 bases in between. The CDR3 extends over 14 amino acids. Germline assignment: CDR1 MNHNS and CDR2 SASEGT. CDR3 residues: CASRLGGANEKLFF. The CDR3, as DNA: TGTGCCAGCAGGTTGGGGGGAGCTAATGAAAAACTGTTTTTT.

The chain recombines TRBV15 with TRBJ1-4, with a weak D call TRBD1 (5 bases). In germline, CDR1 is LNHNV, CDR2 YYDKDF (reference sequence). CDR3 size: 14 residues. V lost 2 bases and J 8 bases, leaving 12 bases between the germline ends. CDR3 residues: CATSRPRVGEKLFF. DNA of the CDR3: TGTGCCACCAGCAGACCCAGGGTAGGCGAAAAACTGTTTTTT.

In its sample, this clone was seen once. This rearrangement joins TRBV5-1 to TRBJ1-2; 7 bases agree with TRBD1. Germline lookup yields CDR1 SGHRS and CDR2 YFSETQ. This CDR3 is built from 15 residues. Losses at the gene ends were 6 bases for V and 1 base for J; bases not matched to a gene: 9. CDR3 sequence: CASTPWQGVNYGYTF. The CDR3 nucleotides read TGCGCCAGCACCCCTTGGCAGGGGGTTAACTATGGCTACACCTTC.

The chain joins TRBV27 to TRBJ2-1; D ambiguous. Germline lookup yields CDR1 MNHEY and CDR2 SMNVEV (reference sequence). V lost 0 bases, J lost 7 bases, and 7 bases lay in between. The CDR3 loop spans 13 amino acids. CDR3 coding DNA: TGTGCCAGCAGTTTATCGCGGCGTAATGAGCAGTTCTTC. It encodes CASSLSRRNEQFF.

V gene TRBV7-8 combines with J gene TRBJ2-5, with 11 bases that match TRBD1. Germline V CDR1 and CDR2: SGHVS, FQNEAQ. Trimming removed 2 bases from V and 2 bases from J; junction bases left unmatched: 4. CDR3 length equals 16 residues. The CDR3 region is CASSLKRDRGQETQYF. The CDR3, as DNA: TGTGCCAGCAGCTTAAAAAGGGACAGGGGGCAAGAGACCCAGTACTTC.

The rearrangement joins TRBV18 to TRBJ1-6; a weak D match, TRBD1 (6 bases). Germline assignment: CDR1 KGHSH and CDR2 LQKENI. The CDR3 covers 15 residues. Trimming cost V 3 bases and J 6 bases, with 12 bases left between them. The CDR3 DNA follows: TGTGCCAGCTCACCTGGAGGACAGTCTAATTCACCCCTCCACTTT. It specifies CASSPGGQSNSPLHF.

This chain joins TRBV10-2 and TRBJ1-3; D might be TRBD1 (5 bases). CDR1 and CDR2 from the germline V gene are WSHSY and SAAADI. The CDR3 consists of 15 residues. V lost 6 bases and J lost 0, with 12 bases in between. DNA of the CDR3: TGCGCCAGCAGCCTCCGGGGGAGCTCTGGAAACACCATATATTTT. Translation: CASSLRGSSGNTIYF.

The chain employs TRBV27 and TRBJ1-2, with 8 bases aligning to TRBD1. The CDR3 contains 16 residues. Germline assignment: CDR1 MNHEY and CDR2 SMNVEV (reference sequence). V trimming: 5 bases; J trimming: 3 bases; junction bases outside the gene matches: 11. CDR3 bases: TGTGCCAGCAGTCCCTTAACAGGGGGTCACCACTATGGCTACACCTTC. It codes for CASSPLTGGHHYGYTF.

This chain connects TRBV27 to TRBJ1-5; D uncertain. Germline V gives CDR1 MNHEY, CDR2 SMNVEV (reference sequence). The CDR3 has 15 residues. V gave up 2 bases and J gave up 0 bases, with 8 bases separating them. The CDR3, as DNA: TGTGCCAGCAGTTTAACCGGGAATAGCAATCAGCCCCAGCATTTT. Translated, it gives CASSLTGNSNQPQHF.

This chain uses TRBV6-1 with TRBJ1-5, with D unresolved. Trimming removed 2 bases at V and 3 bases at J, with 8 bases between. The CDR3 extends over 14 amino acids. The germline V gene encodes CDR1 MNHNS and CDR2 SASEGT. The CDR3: CASSEFNFNQPQHF. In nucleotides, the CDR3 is TGTGCCAGCAGTGAATTTAATTTCAATCAGCCCCAGCATTTT.

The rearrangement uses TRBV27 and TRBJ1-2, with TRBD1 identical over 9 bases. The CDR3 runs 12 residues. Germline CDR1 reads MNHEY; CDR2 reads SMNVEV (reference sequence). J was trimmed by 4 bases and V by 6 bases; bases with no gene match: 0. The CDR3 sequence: CASRQGAYGYTF. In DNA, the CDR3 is TGTGCCAGCAGACAGGGGGCCTATGGCTACACCTTC.

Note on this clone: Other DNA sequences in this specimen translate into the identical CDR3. The CDR3 loop reads CASSSDTEAFF. The CDR3 nucleotides are TGTGCCAGCAGTTCGGACACTGAAGCTTTCTTT. J is TRBJ1-1 and V is TRBV2; D remains ambiguous. Germline V gene lookup returns CDR1 SNHLY and CDR2 FYNNEI. Trimming removed 5 bases from V and 3 bases from J, with 4 bases in between. The CDR3 is 11 residues long.

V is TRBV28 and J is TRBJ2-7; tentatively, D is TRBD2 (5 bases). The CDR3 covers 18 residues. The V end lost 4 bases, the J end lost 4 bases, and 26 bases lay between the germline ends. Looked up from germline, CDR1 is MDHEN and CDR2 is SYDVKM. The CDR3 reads CASSSLLEPGWVQYEQYF. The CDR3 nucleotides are TGTGCCAGCAGTTCCCTTTTAGAGCCGGGGTGGGTTCAGTACGAGCAGTACTTC.

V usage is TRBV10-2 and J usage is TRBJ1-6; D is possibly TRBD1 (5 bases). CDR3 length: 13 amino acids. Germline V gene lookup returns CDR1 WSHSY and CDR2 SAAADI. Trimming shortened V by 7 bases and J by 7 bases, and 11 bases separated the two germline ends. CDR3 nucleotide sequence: TGCGCCAGCAATGCGTGGGGCAATTCACCCCTCCACTTT. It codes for CASNAWGNSPLHF.

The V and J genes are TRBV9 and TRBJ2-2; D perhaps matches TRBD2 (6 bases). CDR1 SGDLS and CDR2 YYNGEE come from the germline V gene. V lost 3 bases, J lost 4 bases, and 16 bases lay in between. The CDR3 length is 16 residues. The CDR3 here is CASSASWLGGTGELFF. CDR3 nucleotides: TGTGCCAGCAGCGCCTCTTGGTTGGGAGGCACCGGGGAGCTGTTTTTT.

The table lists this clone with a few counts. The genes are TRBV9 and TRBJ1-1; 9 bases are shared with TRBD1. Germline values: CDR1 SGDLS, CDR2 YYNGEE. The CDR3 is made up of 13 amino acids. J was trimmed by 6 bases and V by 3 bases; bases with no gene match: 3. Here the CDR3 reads CASSAQGAAEAFF. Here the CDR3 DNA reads TGTGCCAGCAGCGCACAGGGGGCGGCTGAAGCTTTCTTT.

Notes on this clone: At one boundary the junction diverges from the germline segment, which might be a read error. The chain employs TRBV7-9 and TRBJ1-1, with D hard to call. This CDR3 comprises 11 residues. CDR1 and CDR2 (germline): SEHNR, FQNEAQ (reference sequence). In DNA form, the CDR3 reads TGTGCCAGCAGTTTAGAAGCTGAAGCTTTCTTT. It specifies CASSLEAEAFF. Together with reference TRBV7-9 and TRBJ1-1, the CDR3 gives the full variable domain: DTGVSQNPRHKITKRGQNVTFRCDPISEHNRLYWYRQTLGQGPEFLTYFQNEAQLEKSRLLSDRFSAERPKGSFSTLEIQRTEQGDSAMYLCASSLEAEAFFGQGTRLTVV.